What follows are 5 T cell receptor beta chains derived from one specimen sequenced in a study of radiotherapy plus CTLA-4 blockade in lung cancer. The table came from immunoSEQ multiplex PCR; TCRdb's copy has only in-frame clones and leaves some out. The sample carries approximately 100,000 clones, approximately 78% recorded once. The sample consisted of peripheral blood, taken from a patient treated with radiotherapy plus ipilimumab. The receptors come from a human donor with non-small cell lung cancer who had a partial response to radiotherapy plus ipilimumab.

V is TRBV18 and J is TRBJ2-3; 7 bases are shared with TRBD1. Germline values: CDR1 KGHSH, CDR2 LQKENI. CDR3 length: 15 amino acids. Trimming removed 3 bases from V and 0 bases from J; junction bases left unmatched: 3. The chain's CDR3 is CASSPGQTSTDTQYF. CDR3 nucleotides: TGTGCCAGCTCACCGGGACAGACTAGCACAGATACGCAGTATTTT.

The CDR3 protein is CASSLAGLLYEQYF. CDR3 DNA: TGTGCCAGCAGTTTAGCGGGACTCCTCTACGAGCAGTACTTC. The chain combines TRBV28 with TRBJ2-7, with a tentative D call TRBD2 (6 bases). Germline values: CDR1 MDHEN, CDR2 SYDVKM. The CDR3 covers 14 residues. The ends were cut back, 2 bases at V and 3 bases at J, with 11 bases in the middle. The variable domain in full, completed from reference TRBV28 and TRBJ2-7, reads DVKVTQSSRYLVKRTGEKVFLECVQDMDHENMFWYRQDPGLGLRLIYFSYDVKMKEKGDIPEGYSVSREKKERFSLILESASTNQTSMYLCASSLAGLLYEQYFGPGTRLTVT.

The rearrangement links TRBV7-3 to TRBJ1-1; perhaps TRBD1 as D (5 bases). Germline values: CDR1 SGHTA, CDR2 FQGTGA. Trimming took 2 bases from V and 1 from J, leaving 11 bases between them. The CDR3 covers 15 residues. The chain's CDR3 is CASSLDGGTNTEAFF. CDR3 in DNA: TGTGCCAGCAGCTTAGATGGGGGGACGAACACTGAAGCTTTCTTT.

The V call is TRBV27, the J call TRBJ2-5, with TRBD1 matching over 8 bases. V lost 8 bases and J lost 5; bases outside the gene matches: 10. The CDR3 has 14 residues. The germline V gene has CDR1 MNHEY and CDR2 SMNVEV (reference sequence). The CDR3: CASSSAGGYETQYF. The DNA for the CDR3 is TGTGCCAGCTCTTCCGCAGGGGGCTATGAGACCCAGTACTTC.

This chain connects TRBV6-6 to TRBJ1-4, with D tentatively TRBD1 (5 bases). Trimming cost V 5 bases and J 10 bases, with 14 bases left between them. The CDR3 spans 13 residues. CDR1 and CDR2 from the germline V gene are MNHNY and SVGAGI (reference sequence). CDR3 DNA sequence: TGTGCCAGCAGTCTGGTTGGGGCTGGAAAACTGTTTTTT. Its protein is CASSLVGAGKLFF.